This T cell receptor beta chain was observed in a study of shared clonotypes between healthy human individuals. Trimming stripped 2 bases from V and 5 bases from J, with 11 bases between. This CDR3 spans 14 amino acids. Germline V gene sequence: CDR1 SGHNT, CDR2 YYREEE (reference sequence). TCRdb's copy holds only in-frame clones and misses some; the assay was immunoSEQ multiplex PCR. The data contain about 610,000 clones, roughly 97% of them singletons. The sequenced sample was naive CD4+ T cells sorted from blood. The subset denotes: CD45RA+ positively selected. This TCR came from a woman aged 25 to 39 in good health. The chain employs TRBV5-4 and TRBJ1-3; TRBD1 might be the D (6 bases). CDR3 sequence: CASSFDRTRNTIYF. The CDR3 bases are TGTGCCAGCAGCTTCGACAGGACTCGAAACACCATATATTTT.